This TCR beta chain was captured in a study of siplizumab effects on memory and regulatory T cells. This CDR3 has 13 residues. From germline, CDR1 is SGHRS and CDR2 YFSETQ. V was trimmed by 2 bases and J by 3 bases, leaving 9 bases between them. Profiling relied on immunoSEQ multiplex PCR, and the TCRdb table lists in-frame clones only, not all of them. The table shows tens of thousands of clones, with roughly 85% occurring only once. The clonotype was recovered from a human donor in good health. The sequenced sample consisted of memory CD4+ T cells sorted from blood. The chain combines TRBV5-1 with TRBJ2-7, with D uncertain. The CDR3 protein is CASSLAAGYEQYF. The CDR3 DNA reads as TGCGCCAGCAGCTTAGCTGCCGGCTACGAGCAGTACTTC.